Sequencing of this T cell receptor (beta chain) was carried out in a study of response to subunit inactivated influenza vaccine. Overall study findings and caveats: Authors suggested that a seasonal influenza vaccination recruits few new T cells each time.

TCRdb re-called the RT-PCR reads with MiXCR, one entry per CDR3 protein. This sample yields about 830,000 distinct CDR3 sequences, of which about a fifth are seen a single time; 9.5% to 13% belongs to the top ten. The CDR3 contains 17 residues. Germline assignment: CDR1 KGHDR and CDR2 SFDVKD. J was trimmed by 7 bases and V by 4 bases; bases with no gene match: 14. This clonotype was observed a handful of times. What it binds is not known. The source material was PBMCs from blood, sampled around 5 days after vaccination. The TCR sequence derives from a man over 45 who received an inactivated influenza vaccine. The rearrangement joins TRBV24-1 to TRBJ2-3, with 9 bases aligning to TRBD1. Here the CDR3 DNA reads TGTGCCACCAGTGAGCCCGGGTGGGGACAGGGAAGAAATACGCAGTATTTT. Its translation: CATSEPGWGQGRNTQYF.